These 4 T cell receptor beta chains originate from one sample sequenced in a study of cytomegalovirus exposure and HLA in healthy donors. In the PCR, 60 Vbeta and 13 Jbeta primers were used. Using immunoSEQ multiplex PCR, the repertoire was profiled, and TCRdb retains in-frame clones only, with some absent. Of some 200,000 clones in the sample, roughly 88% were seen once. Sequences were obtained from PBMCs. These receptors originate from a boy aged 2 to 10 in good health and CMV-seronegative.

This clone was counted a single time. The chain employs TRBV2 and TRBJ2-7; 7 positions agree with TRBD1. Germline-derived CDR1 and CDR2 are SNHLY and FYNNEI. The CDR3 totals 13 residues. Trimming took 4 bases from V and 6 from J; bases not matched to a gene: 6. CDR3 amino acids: CASSGTGRSEQYF. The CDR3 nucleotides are TGTGCCAGCAGTGGGACAGGAAGATCCGAGCAGTACTTC.

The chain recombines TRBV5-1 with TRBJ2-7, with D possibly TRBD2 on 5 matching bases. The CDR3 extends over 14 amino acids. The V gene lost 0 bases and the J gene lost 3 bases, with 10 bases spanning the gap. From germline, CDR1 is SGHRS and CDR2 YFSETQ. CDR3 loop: CASSLDRGDYEQYF. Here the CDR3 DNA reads TGCGCCAGCAGCTTGGATCGGGGTGACTACGAGCAGTACTTC. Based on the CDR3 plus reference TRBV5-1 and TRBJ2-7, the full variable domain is KAGVTQTPRYLIKTRGQQVTLSCSPISGHRSVSWYQQTPGQGLQFLFEYFSETQRNKGNFPGRFSGRQFSNSRSEMNVSTLELGDSALYLCASSLDRGDYEQYFGPGTRLTVT.

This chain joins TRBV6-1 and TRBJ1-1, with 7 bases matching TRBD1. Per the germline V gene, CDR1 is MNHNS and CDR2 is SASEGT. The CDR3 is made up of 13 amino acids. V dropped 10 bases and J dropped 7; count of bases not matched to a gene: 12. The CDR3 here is CATTPTGSNEAFF. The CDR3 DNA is TGTGCCACCACCCCGACAGGGAGTAATGAAGCTTTCTTT.

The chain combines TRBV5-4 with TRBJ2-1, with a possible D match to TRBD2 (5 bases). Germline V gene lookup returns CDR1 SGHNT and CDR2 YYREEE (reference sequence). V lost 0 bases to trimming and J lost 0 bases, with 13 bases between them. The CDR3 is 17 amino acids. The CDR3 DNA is TGTGCCAGCAGCTTGGGAGCTAGCTCAGCCTCCTACAATGAGCAGTTCTTC. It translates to CASSLGASSASYNEQFF.